A selection of T cell receptor beta chains follows, all from one sample in a study of cytomegalovirus exposure and HLA in healthy donors. TCRdb's copy holds only in-frame clones and misses some; the assay was immunoSEQ multiplex PCR. The sample carries about 250,000 clones, under 90% recorded once. The sequenced sample consisted of PBMCs. The receptors here all came from a girl aged 2 to 10 in good health and CMV-seronegative. Each CDR3 is given with its conserved first and last residue. Fields, in order: D gene, V gene, CDR3 length, J gene, clone size, CDR3 protein, CDR3 DNA. D genes are given only for firm matches. Clone size, where shown, is once, few, many, or a class for clones that have expanded.

d_call: TRBD1
v_call: TRBV18
cdr3_length: 14
j_call: TRBJ1-5
clone_size: .
cdr3_aa: CASSPTGEGQPQHF
cdr3_nt: TGTGCCAGCTCACCGACAGGGGAGGGTCAGCCCCAGCATTTT

d_call: TRBD2
v_call: TRBV9
cdr3_length: 16
j_call: TRBJ2-1
clone_size: .
cdr3_aa: CASSGGLGGSYNEQFF
cdr3_nt: TGTGCCAGCAGCGGAGGGTTGGGGGGGTCCTACAATGAGCAGTTCTTC

d_call: TRBD2
v_call: TRBV27
cdr3_length: 16
j_call: TRBJ2-1
clone_size: few
cdr3_aa: CASSPLAGGTYNEQFF
cdr3_nt: TGTGCCAGCAGTCCACTAGCGGGAGGGACGTACAATGAGCAGTTCTTC

d_call: TRBD2
v_call: TRBV2
cdr3_length: 15
j_call: TRBJ2-1
clone_size: .
cdr3_aa: CASSNGGSSYNEQFF
cdr3_nt: TGTGCCAGCAGCAACGGGGGGAGCTCCTACAATGAGCAGTTCTTC

d_call: .
v_call: TRBV9
cdr3_length: 19
j_call: TRBJ2-2
clone_size: .
cdr3_aa: CASSVRKYRTGEAAGELFF
cdr3_nt: TGTGCCAGCAGCGTGCGGAAATATCGTACGGGGGAAGCCGCCGGGGAGCTGTTTTTT

d_call: TRBD1
v_call: TRBV5-1
cdr3_length: 15
j_call: TRBJ1-1
clone_size: few
cdr3_aa: CASSLGGGTGTEAFF
cdr3_nt: TGCGCCAGCAGCTTGGGTGGGGGGACAGGGACTGAAGCTTTCTTT

d_call: .
v_call: TRBV30
cdr3_length: 13
j_call: TRBJ1-1
clone_size: .
cdr3_aa: CAWVTGHIAEAFF
cdr3_nt: TGTGCCTGGGTTACAGGGCATATCGCTGAAGCTTTCTTT

d_call: .
v_call: TRBV28
cdr3_length: 15
j_call: TRBJ2-5
clone_size: .
cdr3_aa: CASSPITGNQETQYF
cdr3_nt: TGTGCCAGCTCCCCGATAACAGGGAACCAAGAGACCCAGTACTTC

d_call: .
v_call: TRBV6-5
cdr3_length: 14
j_call: TRBJ1-2
clone_size: .
cdr3_aa: CASWGGPEVYGYTF
cdr3_nt: TGTGCCAGCTGGGGAGGCCCGGAGGTCTATGGCTACACCTTC

d_call: .
v_call: TRBV5-1
cdr3_length: 12
j_call: TRBJ1-2
clone_size: .
cdr3_aa: CASSFSGVGYTF
cdr3_nt: TGCGCCAGCAGCTTCTCAGGGGTAGGCTACACCTTC

d_call: TRBD2
v_call: TRBV7-6
cdr3_length: 15
j_call: TRBJ2-2
clone_size: .
cdr3_aa: CASSSGGPDTGELFF
cdr3_nt: TGTGCCAGCAGCTCGGGAGGGCCGGACACCGGGGAGCTGTTTTTT

d_call: TRBD1
v_call: TRBV5-1
cdr3_length: 14
j_call: TRBJ1-1
clone_size: .
cdr3_aa: CASSLRQGETEAFF
cdr3_nt: TGCGCCAGCAGCTTGAGACAGGGGGAGACTGAAGCTTTCTTT

d_call: TRBD2
v_call: TRBV2
cdr3_length: 14
j_call: TRBJ2-3
clone_size: once
cdr3_aa: CASNLAGGTDTQYF
cdr3_nt: TGTGCCAGCAATTTGGCGGGGGGCACAGATACGCAGTATTTT

d_call: TRBD1
v_call: TRBV5-1
cdr3_length: 14
j_call: TRBJ2-7
clone_size: .
cdr3_aa: CATGTGDKGNEQYF
cdr3_nt: TGCGCCACCGGGACAGGCGATAAGGGGAACGAGCAGTACTTC

d_call: .
v_call: TRBV6-1
cdr3_length: 12
j_call: TRBJ1-2
clone_size: .
cdr3_aa: CASTGSAVGYTF
cdr3_nt: TGTGCCAGCACCGGCAGCGCCGTTGGCTACACCTTC

d_call: .
v_call: TRBV7-2
cdr3_length: 16
j_call: TRBJ1-2
clone_size: .
cdr3_aa: CASSLRGGQGDYGYTF
cdr3_nt: TGTGCCAGCAGCTTAAGGGGGGGGCAGGGCGATTATGGCTACACCTTC

d_call: TRBD1
v_call: TRBV5-8
cdr3_length: 17
j_call: TRBJ1-6
clone_size: few
cdr3_aa: CASSLMDRADDNSPLHF
cdr3_nt: TGTGCCAGCAGCTTGATGGACAGGGCCGATGATAATTCACCCCTCCACTTT

d_call: TRBD1
v_call: TRBV12-5
cdr3_length: 15
j_call: TRBJ2-1
clone_size: .
cdr3_aa: CASGFRDRGFNEQFF
cdr3_nt: TGTGCTAGTGGTTTTCGGGACAGGGGTTTTAATGAGCAGTTCTTC

d_call: .
v_call: TRBV7-9
cdr3_length: 15
j_call: TRBJ1-1
clone_size: .
cdr3_aa: CASSTTTVTNTEAFF
cdr3_nt: TGTGCCAGCAGCACGACGACAGTGACGAACACTGAAGCTTTCTTT

d_call: TRBD2
v_call: TRBV27
cdr3_length: 15
j_call: TRBJ2-1
clone_size: few
cdr3_aa: CASSWTSGSRNEQFF
cdr3_nt: TGTGCCAGCAGTTGGACTAGCGGGAGTCGGAATGAGCAGTTCTTC

d_call: TRBD2
v_call: TRBV5-1
cdr3_length: 14
j_call: TRBJ2-5
clone_size: .
cdr3_aa: CASSLYPSGMNPYF
cdr3_nt: TGCGCCAGCAGCTTGTATCCTAGCGGGATGAATCCGTACTTC

d_call: .
v_call: TRBV7-2
cdr3_length: 19
j_call: TRBJ2-7
clone_size: .
cdr3_aa: CASSLYMAGGTFSAGEQYF
cdr3_nt: TGTGCCAGCAGCTTATATATGGCGGGCGGAACTTTCTCGGCGGGCGAGCAGTACTTC

d_call: TRBD2
v_call: TRBV18
cdr3_length: 17
j_call: TRBJ2-3
clone_size: .
cdr3_aa: CASSPTTIAGAPDTQYF
cdr3_nt: TGTGCCAGCTCACCAACTACTATAGCGGGAGCCCCAGATACGCAGTATTTT

d_call: .
v_call: TRBV29-1
cdr3_length: 14
j_call: TRBJ2-7
clone_size: .
cdr3_aa: CSVVGPGALYEQYF
cdr3_nt: TGCAGCGTTGTAGGTCCAGGGGCCCTCTACGAGCAGTACTTC

d_call: TRBD1
v_call: TRBV19
cdr3_length: 15
j_call: TRBJ1-1
clone_size: .
cdr3_aa: CASSIYRRTGGEAFF
cdr3_nt: TGTGCCAGTAGTATCTATCGCCGGACAGGGGGTGAAGCTTTCTTT

d_call: TRBD2
v_call: TRBV27
cdr3_length: 13
j_call: TRBJ2-1
clone_size: .
cdr3_aa: CASLRASGDEQFF
cdr3_nt: TGTGCCAGCCTCCGGGCTAGCGGGGATGAGCAGTTCTTC

d_call: TRBD2
v_call: TRBV28
cdr3_length: 15
j_call: TRBJ2-3
clone_size: .
cdr3_aa: CASRGGWGQPDTQYF
cdr3_nt: TGTGCCAGCAGGGGGGGGTGGGGCCAACCAGATACGCAGTATTTT

d_call: .
v_call: TRBV15
cdr3_length: 14
j_call: TRBJ1-5
clone_size: .
cdr3_aa: CAISQGSSNQPQHF
cdr3_nt: TGTGCCATTTCACAGGGTAGTAGCAATCAGCCCCAGCATTTT

d_call: TRBD2
v_call: TRBV7-2
cdr3_length: 15
j_call: TRBJ2-1
clone_size: .
cdr3_aa: CASSLLTGGYNEQFF
cdr3_nt: TGTGCCAGCAGCTTATTAACGGGAGGGTACAATGAGCAGTTCTTC

d_call: .
v_call: TRBV6-5
cdr3_length: 11
j_call: TRBJ1-1
clone_size: .
cdr3_aa: CASRAGTEAFF
cdr3_nt: TGTGCCAGCAGGGCCGGGACAGAAGCTTTCTTT

d_call: .
v_call: TRBV9
cdr3_length: 14
j_call: TRBJ2-5
clone_size: .
cdr3_aa: CASSSTGIGETQYF
cdr3_nt: TGTGCCAGCAGCTCAACAGGGATAGGAGAGACCCAGTACTTC

d_call: .
v_call: TRBV10-2
cdr3_length: 15
j_call: TRBJ1-4
clone_size: .
cdr3_aa: CASSGQITTNEKLFF
cdr3_nt: TGCGCCAGCAGCGGACAGATTACAACTAATGAAAAACTGTTTTTT

d_call: TRBD1
v_call: TRBV2
cdr3_length: 15
j_call: TRBJ2-7
clone_size: .
cdr3_aa: CASMKLGQGAYEQYF
cdr3_nt: TGTGCCAGCATGAAGTTGGGACAGGGGGCCTACGAGCAGTACTTC